Given below is one T cell receptor beta chain in context. What this receptor recognizes is not known. Base-call qualities are not available, and no considerably larger clone is one nucleotide away. CDR1 MGHRA and CDR2 YSYEKL are derived from the germline V gene. Counted from cysteine to phenylalanine, this CDR3 has 16 amino acids. This entry keeps only the CDR3 DNA: 48 bases, framed from base 1. The V end loses 0 bases and the J end loses 3 bases, and a stretch of 14 bases separates them. The CDR3 regions of human TCRbeta chains were subjected to immunosequencing. Turning to the authors' computational methods: TCRs in the repertoires were compared against a reference library of SARS-CoV-2-specific TCRs that had been generated with the MIRA antigen-specificity platform. Breadth was defined as the fraction of unique TCRs that were SARS-CoV-2-associated, and depth was defined as the fraction of total T cells that were SARS-CoV-2-associated. Using the MIRA data, every spike-specific TCR was mapped to the spike region that the TCR reacted to and assigned to either a CD4 or a CD8 class. Log10-transformed breadth and depth values were compared by one-way ANOVA with Sidak's multiple comparisons tests. TCRdb took over this immuneACCESS table, retaining in-frame rearrangements with V and J assigned. Such tables are incomplete; in checked studies, under half of the missing clones stem from an unresolved V gene, and the remainder is unexplained. V and J calls and clone size come straight from that table; D and trimming were deduced from the DNA. Across this sample there are some 120,000 clones, with around 90% seen only once. Over 4% of the sample belongs to the ten largest clones.

The sample belongs to a study of T cell responses to AZD1222 COVID-19 vaccine listed by TCRdb under 2021. Study-level background: A total of under 250 trial participants underwent TCR sequencing, of whom approximately 200 had received two doses of AZD1222 and roughly 26 had received two doses of the MenACWY control vaccine. Trial participants were enrolled by age into 18-55, 56-69 and 70-plus year subgroups, with around 150, 28 and 57 TCR-sequenced participants respectively. Paper-wide results and their limitations: Vaccine-associated CD4 TCRs spanned the whole spike protein, with dominant responses in regions 160-218 and 743-854. Because no day 14 peak-response samples were available, repertoires were characterized only after the peak T cell response. Conclusions about previously exposed vaccinees were limited because only 6 or 7 AZD1222 recipients were SARS-CoV-2 seropositive at baseline. Epitopes outside the regions mutated in the B.1.351 and B.1.1.7 variants were reportedly recognized by nearly half of the unique spike-specific TCRs. After two AZD1222 doses, both the breadth and the depth of spike-specific TCRs were significantly higher than at day 0 and than in MenACWY recipients. Participants were mostly white British, with more females than males. The authors suggested clonal diversity may have been underestimated. The 56-69-year group was small, and its depth increase did not reach significance, likely because of low power.

This sample's time point label indicates: about 28 days (+/-7) after the second vaccine dose. This sample's treatment or condition label indicates: meningococcal conjugate vaccine given as trial control. Vaccinee samples were obtained from the UK trials COV001 and COV002, which included a single-blind randomized controlled phase 2/3 trial of AZD1222 (ChAdOx1 nCoV-19) in healthy adults. Trial participant PBMC samples were collected at day 0 and day 28 after the second dose for TCRbeta chain sequencing. This receptor chain uses TRBV4-1 and TRBJ1-2, and TRBD1 may be the D gene, going by 6 matching bases. The receptor was derived from an adult who received the MenACWY meningococcal vaccine as a control. Here the sequenced sample was peripheral blood, taken 28 days after the second dose of the MenACWY control vaccine. The nucleotides read TGCGCCAGCAGCCAAGAAGGAGTAGGGGGGGACTATGGCTACACCTTC. The encoded protein is CASSQEGVGGDYGYTF.